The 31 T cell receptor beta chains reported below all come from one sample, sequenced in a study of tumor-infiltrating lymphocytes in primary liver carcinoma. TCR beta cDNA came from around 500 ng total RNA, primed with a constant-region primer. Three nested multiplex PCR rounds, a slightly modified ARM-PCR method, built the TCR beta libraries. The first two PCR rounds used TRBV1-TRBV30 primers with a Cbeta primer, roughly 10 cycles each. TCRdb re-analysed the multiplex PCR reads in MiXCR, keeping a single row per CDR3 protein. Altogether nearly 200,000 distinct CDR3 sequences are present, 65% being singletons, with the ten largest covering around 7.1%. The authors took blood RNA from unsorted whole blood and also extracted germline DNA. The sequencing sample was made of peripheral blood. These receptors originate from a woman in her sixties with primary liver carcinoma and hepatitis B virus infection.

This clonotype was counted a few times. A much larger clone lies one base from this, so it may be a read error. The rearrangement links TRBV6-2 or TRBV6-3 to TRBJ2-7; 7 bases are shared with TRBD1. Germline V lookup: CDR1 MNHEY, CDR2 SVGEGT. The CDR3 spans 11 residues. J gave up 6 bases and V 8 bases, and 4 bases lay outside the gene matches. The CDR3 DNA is TGTGCCAGCGGTACAGGGGTCGAGCAGTACTTC. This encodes CASGTGVEQYF.

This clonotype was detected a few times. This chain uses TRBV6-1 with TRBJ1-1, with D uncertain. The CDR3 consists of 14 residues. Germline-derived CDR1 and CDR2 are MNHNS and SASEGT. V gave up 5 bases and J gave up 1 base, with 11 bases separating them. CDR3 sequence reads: CASSSFGENTEAFF. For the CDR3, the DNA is TGTGCCAGCAGTTCTTTCGGAGAGAACACTGAAGCTTTCTTT.

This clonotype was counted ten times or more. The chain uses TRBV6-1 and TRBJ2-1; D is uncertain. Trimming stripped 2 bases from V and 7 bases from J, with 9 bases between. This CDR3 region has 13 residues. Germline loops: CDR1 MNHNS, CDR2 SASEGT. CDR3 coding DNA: TGTGCCAGCAGTGAATTGAGGTGGAATGAGCAGTTCTTC. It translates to CASSELRWNEQFF.

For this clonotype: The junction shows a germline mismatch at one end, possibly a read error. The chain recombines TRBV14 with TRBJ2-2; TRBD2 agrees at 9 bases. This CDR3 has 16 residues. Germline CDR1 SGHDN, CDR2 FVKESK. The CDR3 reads CTSSPLAGDHTGELFF. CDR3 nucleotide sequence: TGTACCAGCAGCCCTTTAGCGGGAGACCACACCGGGGAGCTGTTTTTT.

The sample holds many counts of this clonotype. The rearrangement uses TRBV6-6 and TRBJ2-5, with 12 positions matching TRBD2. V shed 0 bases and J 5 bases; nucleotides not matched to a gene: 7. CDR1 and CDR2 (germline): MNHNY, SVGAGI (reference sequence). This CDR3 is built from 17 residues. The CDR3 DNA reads TGTGCCAGCAGTTACTCTGCTAGCGGGAGGGCCGGGGAGACCCAGTACTTC. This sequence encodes CASSYSASGRAGETQYF.

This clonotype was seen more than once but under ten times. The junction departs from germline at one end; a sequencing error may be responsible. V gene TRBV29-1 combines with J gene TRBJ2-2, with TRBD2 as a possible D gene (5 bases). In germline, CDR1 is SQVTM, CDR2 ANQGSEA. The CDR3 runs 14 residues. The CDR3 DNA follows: TGCAGCGTTGGCGCTAGTGGGAACACCGGGGAGCTGCTTTTT. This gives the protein CSVGASGNTGELLF.

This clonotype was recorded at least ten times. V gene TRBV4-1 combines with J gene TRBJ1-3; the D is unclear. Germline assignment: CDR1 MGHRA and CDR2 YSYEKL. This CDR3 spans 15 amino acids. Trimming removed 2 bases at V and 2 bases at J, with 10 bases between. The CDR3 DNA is TGCGCCAGCAGCCAACCCCGGGAAGCTGGAAACACCATATATTTT. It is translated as CASSQPREAGNTIYF.

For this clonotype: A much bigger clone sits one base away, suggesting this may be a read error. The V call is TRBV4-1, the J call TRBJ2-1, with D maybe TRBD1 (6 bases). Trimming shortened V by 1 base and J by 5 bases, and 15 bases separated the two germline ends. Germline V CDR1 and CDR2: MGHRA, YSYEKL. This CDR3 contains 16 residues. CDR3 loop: CASSQAASRGNNEQFF. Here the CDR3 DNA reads TGCGCCAGCAGCCAAGCCGCTAGCAGGGGAAACAATGAGCAGTTCTTC.

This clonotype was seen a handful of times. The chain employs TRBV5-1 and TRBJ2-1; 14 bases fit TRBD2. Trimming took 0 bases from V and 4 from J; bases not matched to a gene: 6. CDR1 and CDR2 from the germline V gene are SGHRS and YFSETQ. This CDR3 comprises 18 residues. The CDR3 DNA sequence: TGCGCCAGCAGCTTGGTGACTAGCGGGAGGGGGAGTTACAATGAGCAGTTCTTC. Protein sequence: CASSLVTSGRGSYNEQFF. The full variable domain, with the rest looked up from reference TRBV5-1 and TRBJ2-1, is KAGVTQTPRYLIKTRGQQVTLSCSPISGHRSVSWYQQTPGQGLQFLFEYFSETQRNKGNFPGRFSGRQFSNSRSEMNVSTLELGDSALYLCASSLVTSGRGSYNEQFFGPGTRLTVL.

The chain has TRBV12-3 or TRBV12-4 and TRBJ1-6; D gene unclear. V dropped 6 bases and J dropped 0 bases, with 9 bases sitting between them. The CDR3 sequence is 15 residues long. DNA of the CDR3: TGTGCCAGCAGCCCCGAGTGCTCCTATAATTCACCCCTCCACTTT. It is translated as CASSPECSYNSPLHF.

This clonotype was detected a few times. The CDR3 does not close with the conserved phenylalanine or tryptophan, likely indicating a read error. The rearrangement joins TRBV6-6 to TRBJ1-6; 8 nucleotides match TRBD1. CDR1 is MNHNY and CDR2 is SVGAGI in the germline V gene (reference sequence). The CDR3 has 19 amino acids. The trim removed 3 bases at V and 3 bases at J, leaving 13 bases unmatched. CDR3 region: CASSYSDRVGSDYNSPLHL. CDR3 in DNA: TGTGCCAGCAGTTATTCGGACAGGGTCGGTAGTGACTATAATTCACCCCTCCACCTT.

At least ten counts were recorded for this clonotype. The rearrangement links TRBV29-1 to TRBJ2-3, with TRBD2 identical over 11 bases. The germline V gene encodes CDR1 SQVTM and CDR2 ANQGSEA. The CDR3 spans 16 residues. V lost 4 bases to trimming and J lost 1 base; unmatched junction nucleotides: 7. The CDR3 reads CSVAPGGLAGTDTQYF. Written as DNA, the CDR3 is TGCAGCGTTGCACCGGGGGGACTAGCGGGCACAGATACGCAGTATTTT.

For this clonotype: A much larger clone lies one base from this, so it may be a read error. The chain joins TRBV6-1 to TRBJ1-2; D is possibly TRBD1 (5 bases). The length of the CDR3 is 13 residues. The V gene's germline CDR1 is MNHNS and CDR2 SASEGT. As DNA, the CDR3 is TGTGTCAGCAGTGCTGAAGGGGAAGGCGGCTACACCTTC. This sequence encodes CVSSAEGEGGYTF.

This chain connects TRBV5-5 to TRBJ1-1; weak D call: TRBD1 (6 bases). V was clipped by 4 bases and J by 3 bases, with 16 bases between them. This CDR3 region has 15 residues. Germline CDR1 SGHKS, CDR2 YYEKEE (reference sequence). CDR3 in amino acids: CASSPRAGDDTEAFF. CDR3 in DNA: TGTGCCAGCAGCCCTCGGGCAGGGGACGACACTGAAGCTTTCTTT. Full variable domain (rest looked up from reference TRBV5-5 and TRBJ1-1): DAGVTQSPTHLIKTRGQQVTLRCSPISGHKSVSWYQQVLGQGPQFIFQYYEKEERGRGNFPDRFSARQFPNYSSELNVNALLLGDSALYLCASSPRAGDDTEAFFGQGTRLTVV.

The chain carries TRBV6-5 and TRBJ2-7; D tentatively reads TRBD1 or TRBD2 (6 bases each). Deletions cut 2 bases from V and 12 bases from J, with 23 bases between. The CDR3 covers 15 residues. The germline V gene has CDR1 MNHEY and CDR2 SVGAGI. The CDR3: CASSYRGLQSKGRYF. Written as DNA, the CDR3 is TGTGCCAGCAGTTACCGGGGGCTACAGAGTAAAGGGCGGTACTTC.

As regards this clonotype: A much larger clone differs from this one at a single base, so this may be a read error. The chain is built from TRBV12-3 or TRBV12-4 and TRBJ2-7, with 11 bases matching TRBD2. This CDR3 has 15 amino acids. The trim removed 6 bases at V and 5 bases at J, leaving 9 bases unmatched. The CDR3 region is CASSPSSGRWHEQYF. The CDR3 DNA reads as TGTGCCAGCAGCCCCTCTAGCGGGAGGTGGCACGAGCAGTACTTC.

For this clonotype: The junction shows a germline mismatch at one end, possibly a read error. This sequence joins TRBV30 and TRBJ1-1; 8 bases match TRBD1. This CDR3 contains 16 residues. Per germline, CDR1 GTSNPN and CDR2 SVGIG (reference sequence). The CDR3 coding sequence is TGTACCTGGACCCCGAGGACAGGGCGATTTAACACTGAAGCTTTCTTT. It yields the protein CTWTPRTGRFNTEAFF.

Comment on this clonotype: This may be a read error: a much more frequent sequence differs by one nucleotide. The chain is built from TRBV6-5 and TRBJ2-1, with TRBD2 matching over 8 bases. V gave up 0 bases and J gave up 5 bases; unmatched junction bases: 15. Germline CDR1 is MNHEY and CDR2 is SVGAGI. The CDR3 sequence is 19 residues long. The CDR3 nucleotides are TGTGCCAGCAGTTACTCGAGTCAGCAGACCTCAGCGGGAGACAATGAGCAGTTCTTC. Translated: CASSYSSQQTSAGDNEQFF.

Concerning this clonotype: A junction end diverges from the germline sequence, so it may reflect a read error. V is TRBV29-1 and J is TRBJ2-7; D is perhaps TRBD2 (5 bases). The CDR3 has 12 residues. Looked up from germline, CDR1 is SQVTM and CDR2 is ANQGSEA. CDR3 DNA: TGCAGCGTTGGAGGGCCCCACTACGAGCAATACTTC. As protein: CSVGGPHYEQYF.

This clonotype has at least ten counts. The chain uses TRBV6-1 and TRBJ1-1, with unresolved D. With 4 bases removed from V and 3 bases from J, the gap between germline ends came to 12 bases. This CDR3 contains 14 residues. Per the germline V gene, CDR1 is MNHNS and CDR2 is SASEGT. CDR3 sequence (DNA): TGTGCCAGCAGTGCGAGGGCTCTGGACACTGAAGCTTTCTTT. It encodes CASSARALDTEAFF.

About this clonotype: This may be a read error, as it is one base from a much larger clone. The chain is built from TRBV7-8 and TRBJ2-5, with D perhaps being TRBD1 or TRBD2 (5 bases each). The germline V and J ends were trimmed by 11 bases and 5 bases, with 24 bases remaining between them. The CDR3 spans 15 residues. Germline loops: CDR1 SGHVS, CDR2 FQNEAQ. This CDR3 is CALPPRDGVLETQYF. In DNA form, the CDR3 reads TGTGCCCTCCCGCCCAGGGACGGGGTATTGGAGACCCAGTACTTC.

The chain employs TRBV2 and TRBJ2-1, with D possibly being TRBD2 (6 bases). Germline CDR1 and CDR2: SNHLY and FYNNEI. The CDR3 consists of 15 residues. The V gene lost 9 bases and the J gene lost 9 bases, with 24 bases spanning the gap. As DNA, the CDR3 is TGTGCCAGTACCCACCAGCGGGCCCCTTCTGGTGAGCAGTTCTTC. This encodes CASTHQRAPSGEQFF. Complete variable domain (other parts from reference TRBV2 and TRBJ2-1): EPEVTQTPSHQVTQMGQEVILRCVPISNHLYFYWYRQILGQKVEFLVSFYNNEISEKSEIFDDQFSVERPDGSNFTLKIRSTKLEDSAMYFCASTHQRAPSGEQFFGPGTRLTVL.

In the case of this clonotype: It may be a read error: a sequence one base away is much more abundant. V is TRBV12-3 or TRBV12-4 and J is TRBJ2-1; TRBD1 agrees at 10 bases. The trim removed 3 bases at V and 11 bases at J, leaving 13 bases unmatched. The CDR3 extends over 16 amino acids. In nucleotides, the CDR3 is TGTGCCAGCAGTTTTTTTCGGGACAGGGGTTTCGATAAGCAGTTCTTC. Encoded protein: CASSFFRDRGFDKQFF.

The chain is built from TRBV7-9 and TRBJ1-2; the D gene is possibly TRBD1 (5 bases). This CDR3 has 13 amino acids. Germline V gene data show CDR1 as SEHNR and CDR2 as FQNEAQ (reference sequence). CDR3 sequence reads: CVIQGRQNYGYTF. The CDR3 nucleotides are TGTGTCATCCAGGGACGGCAAAACTATGGCTACACCTTC. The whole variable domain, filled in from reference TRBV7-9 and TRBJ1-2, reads DTGVSQNPRHKITKRGQNVTFRCDPISEHNRLYWYRQTLGQGPEFLTYFQNEAQLEKSRLLSDRFSAERPKGSFSTLEIQRTEQGDSAMYLCVIQGRQNYGYTFGSGTRLTVV.

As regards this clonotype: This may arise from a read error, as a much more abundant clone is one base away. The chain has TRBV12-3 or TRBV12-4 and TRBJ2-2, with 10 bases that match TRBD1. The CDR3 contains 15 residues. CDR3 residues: CASSPGQGKSRELLF. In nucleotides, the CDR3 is TGTGCCAGCAGCCCGGGACAGGGGAAAAGTAGGGAGCTGCTTTTT.

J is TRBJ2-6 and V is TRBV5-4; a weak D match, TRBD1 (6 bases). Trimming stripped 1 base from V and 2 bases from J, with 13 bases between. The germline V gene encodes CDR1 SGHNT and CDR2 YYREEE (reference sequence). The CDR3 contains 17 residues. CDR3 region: CASSLRQGPTGANVLTF. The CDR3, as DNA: TGTGCCAGCAGCTTGCGGCAGGGGCCCACTGGGGCCAACGTCCTGACTTTC.

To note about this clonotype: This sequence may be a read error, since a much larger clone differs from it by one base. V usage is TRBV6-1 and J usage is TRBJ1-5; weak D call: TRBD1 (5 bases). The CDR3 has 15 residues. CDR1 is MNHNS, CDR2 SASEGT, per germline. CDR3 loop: CASSDRQYSNQPRHF. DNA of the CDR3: TGTGCCAGCAGTGACAGACAGTATAGCAATCAGCCCCGGCATTTT.

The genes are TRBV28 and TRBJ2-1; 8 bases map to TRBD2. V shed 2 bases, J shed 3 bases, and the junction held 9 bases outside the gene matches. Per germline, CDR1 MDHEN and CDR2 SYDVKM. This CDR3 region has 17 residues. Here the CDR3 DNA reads TGTGCCAGCAGTTTACGGGTAAGCGGGAGCGGCTACAATGAGCAGTTCTTC. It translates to CASSLRVSGSGYNEQFF. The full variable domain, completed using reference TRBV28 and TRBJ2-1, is DVKVTQSSRYLVKRTGEKVFLECVQDMDHENMFWYRQDPGLGLRLIYFSYDVKMKEKGDIPEGYSVSREKKERFSLILESASTNQTSMYLCASSLRVSGSGYNEQFFGPGTRLTVL.

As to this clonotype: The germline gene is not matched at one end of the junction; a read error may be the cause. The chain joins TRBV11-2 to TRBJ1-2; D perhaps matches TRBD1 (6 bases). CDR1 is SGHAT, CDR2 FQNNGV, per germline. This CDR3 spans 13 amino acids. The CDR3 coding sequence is TGCGCCAACAGCTTAGATCAGGGGACAACCTACACCTTC. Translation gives CANSLDQGTTYTF.

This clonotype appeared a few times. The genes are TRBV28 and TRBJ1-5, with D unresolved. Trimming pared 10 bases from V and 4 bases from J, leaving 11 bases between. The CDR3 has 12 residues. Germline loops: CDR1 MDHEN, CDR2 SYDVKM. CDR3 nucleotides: TGTGCCACCACTAGGCCGAATCAGCCCCAGCATTTT. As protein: CATTRPNQPQHF.

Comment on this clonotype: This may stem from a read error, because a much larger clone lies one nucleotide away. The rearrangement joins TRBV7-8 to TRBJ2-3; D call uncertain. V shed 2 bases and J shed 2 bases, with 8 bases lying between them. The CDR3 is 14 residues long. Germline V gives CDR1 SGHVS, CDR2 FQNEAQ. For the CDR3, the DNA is TGTGCCAGCAGCTTACGATTCGCCACAGATACGCAGTATTTT. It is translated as CASSLRFATDTQYF.